This T cell receptor (beta chain) was found in a study of blood T cell repertoires in COVID-19. V shed 5 bases and J shed 6 bases, with 24 bases lying between them. This CDR3 is 17 amino acids long. CDR1 PRHDT and CDR2 FYEKMQ come from the germline V gene (reference sequence). The table came from immunoSEQ multiplex PCR; TCRdb's copy has only in-frame clones and leaves some out. The top ten clones hold roughly 14% of a sample with about 34,000 clones, roughly 73% of them seen once. This receptor was obtained from a man older than 75 with active or convalescent COVID-19. The V gene is TRBV13, the J gene TRBJ2-3, with D maybe TRBD2 (6 bases). Material for sequencing was peripheral blood. Here the CDR3 reads CASSPFGRGPASDTQYF. DNA of the CDR3: TGTGCCAGCAGCCCCTTCGGGCGGGGCCCTGCGTCGGATACGCAGTATTTT.